A single TCR beta chain is shown here with its context. Its antigen remains unidentified. This entry comes from a study of T-cell reconstitution after alpha-beta-depleted transplantation in children. Regarding the study as a whole: Several hundred rapidly expanded clones from non-depleted graft cells reportedly supplied alpha-beta T cells about two months post-transplant. After transplant, high TCRbeta diversity at day 60 in some patients arose from surviving recipient T cells and thymic progenitors.

Unique molecular identifiers were used to barcode this TCRbeta library. TCRdb re-called the PCR reads with MiXCR, one entry per CDR3 protein. The repertoire holds roughly 200,000 distinct CDR3 sequences, with approximately 8% as singletons. The CDR3 extends over 15 amino acids. V shed 4 bases, J shed 1 base, and the junction held 6 bases outside the gene matches. Germline V gene data show CDR1 as SGHTA and CDR2 as FQGNSA. The chain employs TRBV7-2 and TRBJ2-5; the match to TRBD2 covers 7 bases. The source was PBMCs, mostly from graft donor cells, collected 360 days after TCRalphabeta/CD19-depleted stem cell transplant. The source of this sequence is a male patient aged 2-15 years who had a stem cell transplant for acute myeloid leukemia, so the T cells may come from the graft donor. The CDR3 nucleotides read TGTGCCAGCAGCTCCCAGCGGGGAGCCCAAGAGACCCAGTACTTC. Translated, it gives CASSSQRGAQETQYF.